Shown below are 16 T cell receptor beta chains from a single sample sequenced in a study of shared clonotypes between healthy human individuals. The data were produced by immunoSEQ multiplex PCR, yet TCRdb's version contains in-frame clones alone and is incomplete. The sample includes about half a million clones, approximately 80% of them seen just once. The sequencing sample was made of PBMCs. The receptors originated from a woman aged 40 to 50 in good health. Some clones in this sample may be carry-over from other donors' samples.

To note about this clone: Given a far larger clone just one base away, this is likely a sequencing read error. Other DNA variants within this sample encode the same CDR3. V and J are TRBV2 and TRBJ2-7; TRBD2 matches at 7 bases. CDR1 is SNHLY and CDR2 is FYNNEI in the germline V gene. The CDR3 consists of 15 residues. With V trimmed by 10 bases and J by 1 base, 13 bases remained unmatched. The DNA of the CDR3 is TGTGCCACACCCGGGGCTAGCGGAAGGTCCTACGAGCAGTACTTC. Its protein product is CATPGASGRSYEQYF.

The chain joins TRBV5-4 to TRBJ2-7, with TRBD2 as a possible D gene (6 bases). The V gene's germline CDR1 is SGHNT and CDR2 YYREEE (reference sequence). The CDR3 has 14 residues. V gave up 2 bases and J gave up 6 bases, with 15 bases separating them. The CDR3 loop reads CASSFGGLGREQYF. In DNA, the CDR3 is TGTGCCAGCAGCTTCGGGGGTTTGGGGCGCGAGCAGTACTTC.

The J gene is TRBJ2-1, the V gene TRBV11-1, with 12 bases lining up with TRBD2. In germline, CDR1 is SGHAT, CDR2 FQDESV (reference sequence). This CDR3 region has 16 residues. The V gene end was trimmed by 5 bases and the J gene end by 7 bases; junction bases not matched to a gene: 9. The CDR3 region has the DNA TGTGCCAGCAGCCCACGGAAGACTAGCGGGAGAAATGAGCAGTTCTTC. Translating gives CASSPRKTSGRNEQFF.

V gene TRBV18 combines with J gene TRBJ2-7; perhaps TRBD1 as D (6 bases). Germline V gene sequence: CDR1 KGHSH, CDR2 LQKENI. CDR3 length: 14 residues. Trimming shortened V by 3 bases and J by 2 bases, and 11 bases separated the two germline ends. CDR3 residues: CASSPRTEAYEQYF. The CDR3 DNA reads TGTGCCAGCTCACCGAGGACAGAAGCCTACGAGCAGTACTTC.

This clone has more than one count but fewer than ten. V and J are TRBV6-6 and TRBJ1-3, with 8 positions matching TRBD1. Germline trimming cut 2 bases from V and 4 bases from J; bases unmatched to any gene: 1. The CDR3 length is 14 residues. Germline values: CDR1 MNHNY, CDR2 SVGAGI (reference sequence). The CDR3 nucleotides are TGTGCCAGCAGTTACCGGACAGGGGGAAACACCATATATTTT. Amino acids: CASSYRTGGNTIYF.

The rearrangement links TRBV10-3 to TRBJ1-2; perhaps TRBD1 as D (6 bases). Germline V gene data show CDR1 as ENHRY and CDR2 as SYGVKD. CDR3 size: 14 residues. The V end lost 6 bases, the J end lost 11 bases, and 22 bases lay between the germline ends. In DNA, the CDR3 is TGTGCCATCAGCGACGGGCAGGGGTATTGGGGGTACACCTTC. Amino acid sequence: CAISDGQGYWGYTF.

The genes are TRBV7-2 and TRBJ2-7; D is unresolved. Between the trimmed V and J ends, which lost 1 base and 3 bases, there was a span of 10 bases. The germline gives CDR1 SGHTA, CDR2 FQGNSA. This CDR3 is 14 amino acids long. In nucleotides, the CDR3 is TGTGCCAGCAGCTTAGTGGGTTTGGTCTACGAGCAGTACTTC. This gives the protein CASSLVGLVYEQYF. Full variable domain (remainder filled in from reference TRBV7-2 and TRBJ2-7): GAGVSQSPSNKVTEKGKDVELRCDPISGHTALYWYRQSLGQGLEFLIYFQGNSAPDKSGLPSDRFSAERTGGSVSTLTIQRTQQEDSAVYLCASSLVGLVYEQYFGPGTRLTVT.

The rearrangement links TRBV4-2 to TRBJ2-2; D is perhaps TRBD2 (6 bases). Germline V gene lookup returns CDR1 LGHNA and CDR2 YNFKEQ. The V and J ends lost 5 bases and 2 bases respectively, with 12 bases between them. CDR3 length equals 15 residues. The CDR3 DNA follows: TGTGCCAGCAGCATTACCGGGGGAAACACCGGGGAGCTGTTTTTT. Translated: CASSITGGNTGELFF.

This chain links TRBV13 with TRBJ2-7; D uncertain. Trimming removed 5 bases from V and 4 bases from J, with 12 bases in between. From germline, CDR1 is PRHDT and CDR2 FYEKMQ (reference sequence). This CDR3 has 13 residues. The CDR3 region is CASSPSPRYEQYF. The CDR3 DNA reads TGTGCCAGCAGCCCCTCCCCCCGTTACGAGCAGTACTTC.

This clone has more than one count but fewer than ten. The chain couples TRBV30 to TRBJ2-7, with D possibly being TRBD1 or TRBD2 (5 bases each). Trimming took off 0 bases at V and 5 bases at J, with 11 bases between the two ends. CDR3 length: 13 amino acids. The germline V gene has CDR1 GTSNPN and CDR2 SVGIG (reference sequence). CDR3 amino acids: CAWSVGGGNEQYF. CDR3 nucleotide sequence: TGTGCCTGGAGTGTTGGGGGTGGGAACGAGCAGTACTTC. The entire variable domain, with the rest obtained from reference TRBV30 and TRBJ2-7, is as follows: SQTIHQWPATLVQPVGSPLSLECTVEGTSNPNLYWYRQAAGRGLQLLFYSVGIGQISSEVPQNLSASRPQDRQFILSSKKLLLSDSGFYLCAWSVGGGNEQYFGPGTRLTVT.

In its sample, this clone was seen once. The chain links TRBV28 to TRBJ1-1, with 7 bases fitting TRBD1. CDR1 is MDHEN, CDR2 SYDVKM, per germline. The ends lost 7 bases at V and 0 bases at J; junction bases unmatched: 8. This CDR3 is built from 15 residues. CDR3 in amino acids: CASNPVDRVNTEAFF. CDR3 sequence (DNA): TGTGCCAGCAACCCCGTCGACAGGGTGAACACTGAAGCTTTCTTT.

This clone occurred many times. The chain carries TRBV12-5 and TRBJ2-3, with 8 nucleotides matching TRBD1. J lost 2 bases, V lost 6 bases, and 7 bases had no gene match. This CDR3 has 15 amino acids. Germline V gene data show CDR1 as LGHNT and CDR2 as FRNRAP. The DNA for the CDR3 is TGTGCTAGTGGCCCGGGGCAGGGGGCCACAGATACGCAGTATTTT. Protein product: CASGPGQGATDTQYF.

This sequence joins TRBV9 and TRBJ1-4; D gene ambiguous. From germline, CDR1 is SGDLS and CDR2 YYNGEE. The CDR3 covers 15 residues. The V end was cut by 1 base, the J end by 0 bases, with 7 bases between. CDR3 protein: CASSVSGTTNEKLFF. CDR3 bases: TGTGCCAGCAGCGTAAGCGGGACAACTAATGAAAAACTGTTTTTT.

The V and J genes are TRBV12-5 and TRBJ2-2; possibly TRBD1 for D (5 bases). CDR3 length: 17 amino acids. V lost 0 bases to trimming and J lost 2 bases, with 13 bases between them. Germline CDR1 LGHNT, CDR2 FRNRAP. In DNA form, the CDR3 reads TGTGCTAGTGGTTTGGTAATTGAAAGGGGTAACACCGGGGAGCTGTTTTTT. Translated: CASGLVIERGNTGELFF. The full variable domain, rest sourced from reference TRBV12-5 and TRBJ2-2, is DARVTQTPRHKVTEMGQEVTMRCQPILGHNTVFWYRQTMMQGLELLAYFRNRAPLDDSGMPKDRFSAEMPDATLATLKIQPSEPRDSAVYFCASGLVIERGNTGELFFGEGSRLTVL.

The J gene is TRBJ1-4, the V gene TRBV9; the D gene is possibly TRBD1 (6 bases). Per the germline V gene, CDR1 is SGDLS and CDR2 is YYNGEE. V lost 4 bases, J lost 7 bases, and 17 bases lay in between. The length of the CDR3 is 15 residues. CDR3 sequence reads: CASSQGLQGGEKLFF. The CDR3 region has the DNA TGTGCCAGCAGCCAAGGGTTACAGGGTGGTGAAAAACTGTTTTTT.

V gene TRBV27 combines with J gene TRBJ2-2; D is ambiguous. Germline V CDR1 and CDR2: MNHEY, SMNVEV (reference sequence). This CDR3 has 15 residues. Trimming shortened V by 1 base and J by 4 bases, and 10 bases separated the two germline ends. CDR3 sequence reads: CASSLLGRVTGELFF. CDR3 DNA: TGTGCCAGCAGTTTATTGGGTCGAGTCACCGGGGAGCTGTTTTTT.